The present T cell receptor beta chain was sequenced within a study of tumor and adjacent non-tumor tissue in lung cancer. Study-level information: Each sample yielded a few million productive TCRbeta reads on average.

The CDR3 covers 15 residues. Germline loops: CDR1 LGHNA, CDR2 YNFKEQ. Points on this clonotype: Its antigen is not known. Its ends do not fully match the called genes, so a read error is possible.

Study conclusions and caveats: Top 100 clones took a larger repertoire share in normal lung. Tumor tissue had significantly higher TCR diversity than normal lung.

The template was RNA from unsorted bulk tissue. Newly diagnosed lung cancer patients had thoracic surgery in China, August–late 2014, without prior chemotherapy. A modified ARM-PCR protocol with three rounds of nested PCR amplified TCRbeta. TCRdb re-called the multiplex PCR reads with MiXCR, one entry per CDR3 protein. The sample lists approximately 140,000 distinct CDR3 sequences; 66% were seen once. J is TRBJ1-5 and V is TRBV4-2, with D possibly called TRBD1 or TRBD2 (5 bases each). Near its end, the DNA agrees better with TRBJ2-3, so the J call may be wrong. The source of this sequence is a man aged 55 to 70 with small cell lung cancer. The specimen was lung tumor tissue. Here the CDR3 DNA reads TGTGCCGGCAGCCAAGGCTATCAGGGAGAACAGCCCCAGTATTTT. It translates to CAGSQGYQGEQPQYF.